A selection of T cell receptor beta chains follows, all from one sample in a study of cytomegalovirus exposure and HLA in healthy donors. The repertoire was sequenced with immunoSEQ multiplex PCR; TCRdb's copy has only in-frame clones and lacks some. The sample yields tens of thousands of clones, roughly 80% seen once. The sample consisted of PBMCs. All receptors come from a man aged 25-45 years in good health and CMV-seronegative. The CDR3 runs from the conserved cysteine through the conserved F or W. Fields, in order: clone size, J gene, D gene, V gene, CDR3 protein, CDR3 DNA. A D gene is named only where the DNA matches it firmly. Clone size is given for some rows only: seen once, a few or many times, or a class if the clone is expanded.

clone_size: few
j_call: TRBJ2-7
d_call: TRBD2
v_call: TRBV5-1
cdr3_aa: CASSPTSGRAGYEQYF
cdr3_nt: TGCGCCAGCAGCCCTACTAGCGGGAGGGCCGGATACGAGCAGTACTTC

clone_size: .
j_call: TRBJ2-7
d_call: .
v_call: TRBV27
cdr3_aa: CASSKHRETYEQYF
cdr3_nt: TGTGCCAGCAGTAAACACAGGGAAACCTACGAGCAGTACTTC

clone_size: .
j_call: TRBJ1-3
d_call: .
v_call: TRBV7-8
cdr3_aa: CASSSYRAWGNTIYF
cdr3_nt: TGTGCCAGCAGCTCTTACAGGGCTTGGGGAAACACCATATATTTT

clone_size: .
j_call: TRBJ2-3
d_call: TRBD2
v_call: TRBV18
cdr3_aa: CASSRTSGLRADTQYF
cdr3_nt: TGTGCCAGCTCTCGGACTAGCGGTTTAAGGGCAGATACGCAGTATTTT

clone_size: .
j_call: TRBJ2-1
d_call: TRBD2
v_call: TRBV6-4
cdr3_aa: CASSTSGRHNEQFF
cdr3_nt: TGTGCCAGCAGCACCAGCGGGAGGCACAATGAGCAGTTCTTC

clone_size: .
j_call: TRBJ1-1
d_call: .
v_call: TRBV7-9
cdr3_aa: CASSLSGRTTEAFF
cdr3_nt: TGTGCCAGCAGCTTATCGGGGAGGACCACTGAAGCTTTCTTT

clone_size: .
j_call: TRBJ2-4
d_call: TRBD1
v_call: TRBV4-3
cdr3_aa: CASSQGTVAKNIQYF
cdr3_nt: TGCGCCAGCAGCCAGGGGACAGTAGCCAAAAACATTCAGTACTTC

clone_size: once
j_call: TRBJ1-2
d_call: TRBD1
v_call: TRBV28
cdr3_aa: CASSWDRNYGYTF
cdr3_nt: TGTGCCAGCAGTTGGGACAGGAACTATGGCTACACCTTC

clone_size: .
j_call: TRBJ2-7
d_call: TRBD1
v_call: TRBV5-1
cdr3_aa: CASSLAGQGHEQYF
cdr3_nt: TGCGCCAGCAGCTTGGCGGGACAGGGGCACGAGCAGTACTTC

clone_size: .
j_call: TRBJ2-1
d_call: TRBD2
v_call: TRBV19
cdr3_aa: CASSIPVAGGFSSYNEQFF
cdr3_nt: TGTGCCAGTAGTATACCAGTAGCGGGCGGGTTCAGTTCCTACAATGAGCAGTTCTTC

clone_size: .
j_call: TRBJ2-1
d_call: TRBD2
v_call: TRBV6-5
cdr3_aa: CASSNSGGAYNEQFF
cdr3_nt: TGTGCCAGCAGTAATAGCGGGGGCGCCTACAATGAGCAGTTCTTC

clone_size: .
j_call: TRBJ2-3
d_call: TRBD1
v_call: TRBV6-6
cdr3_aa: CASSSTGDRWGDTQYF
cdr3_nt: TGTGCCAGCAGTTCCACGGGGGACAGGTGGGGGGATACGCAGTATTTT

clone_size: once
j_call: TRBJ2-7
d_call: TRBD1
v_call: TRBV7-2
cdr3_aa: CASSFLGQGFGEQYF
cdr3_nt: TGTGCCAGCAGCTTTTTGGGACAGGGTTTTGGCGAGCAGTACTTC

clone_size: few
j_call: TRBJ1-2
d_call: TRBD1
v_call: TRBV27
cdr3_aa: CASSSTTGFYGYTF
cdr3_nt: TGTGCCAGCAGTTCTACGACAGGGTTCTATGGCTACACCTTC

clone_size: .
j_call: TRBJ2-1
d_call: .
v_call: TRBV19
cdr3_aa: CASAGSLVALSYNEQFF
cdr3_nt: TGTGCCAGTGCAGGGTCGTTGGTCGCCCTCTCCTACAATGAGCAGTTCTTC

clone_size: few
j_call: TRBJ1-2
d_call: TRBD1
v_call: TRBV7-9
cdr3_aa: CASSSGTGTSGYTF
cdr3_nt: TGTGCCAGCAGCTCAGGGACAGGGACCTCCGGCTACACCTTC

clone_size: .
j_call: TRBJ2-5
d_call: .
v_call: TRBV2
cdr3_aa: CASRPQGGAETQYF
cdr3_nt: TGTGCCAGCAGGCCTCAGGGGGGCGCGGAGACCCAGTACTTC

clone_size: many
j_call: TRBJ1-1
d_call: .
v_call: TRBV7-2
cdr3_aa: CASSNTGFTEAFF
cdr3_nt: TGTGCCAGCAGCAACACAGGGTTCACTGAAGCTTTCTTT

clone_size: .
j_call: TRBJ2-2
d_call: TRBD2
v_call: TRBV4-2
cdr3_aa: CASSQGLSSGTGELFF
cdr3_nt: TGTGCCAGCAGCCAAGGCCTATCTAGCGGCACCGGGGAGCTGTTTTTT

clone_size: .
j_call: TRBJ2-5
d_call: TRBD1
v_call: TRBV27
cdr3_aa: CASSLVQGGKETQYF
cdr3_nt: TGTGCCAGCAGTTTGGTACAGGGGGGCAAAGAGACCCAGTACTTC

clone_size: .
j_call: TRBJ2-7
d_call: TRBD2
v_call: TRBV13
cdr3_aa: CASSLTGWTSGNYSYEQYF
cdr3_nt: TGTGCCAGCAGCTTGACGGGTTGGACTAGCGGGAATTACTCCTACGAGCAGTACTTC

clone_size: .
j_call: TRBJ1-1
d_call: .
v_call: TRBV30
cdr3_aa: CAWSRSGRTEAFF
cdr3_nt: TGTGCCTGGAGCAGGTCAGGGCGGACTGAAGCTTTCTTT

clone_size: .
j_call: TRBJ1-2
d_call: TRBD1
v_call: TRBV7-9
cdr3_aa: CSSSRAGTGLNYGYTF
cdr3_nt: TGTTCCAGCAGCCGCGCCGGGACAGGACTCAACTATGGCTACACCTTC

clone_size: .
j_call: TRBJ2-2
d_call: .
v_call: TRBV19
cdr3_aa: CASTKTDPQRGELFF
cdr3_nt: TGTGCCAGTACCAAGACAGACCCCCAGCGCGGGGAGCTGTTTTTT

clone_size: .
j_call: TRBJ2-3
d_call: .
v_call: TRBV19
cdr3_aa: CASSIPGSATDTQYF
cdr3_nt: TGTGCCAGTAGTATCCCAGGGTCCGCGACAGATACGCAGTATTTT

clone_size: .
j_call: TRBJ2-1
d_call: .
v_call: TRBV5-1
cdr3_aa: CASSTERAPYNEQFF
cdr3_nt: TGCGCCAGCAGCACCGAGCGGGCGCCCTACAATGAGCAGTTCTTC

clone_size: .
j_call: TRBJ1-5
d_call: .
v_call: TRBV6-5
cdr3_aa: CASSTGIGNQPQHF
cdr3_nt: TGTGCCAGCAGTACAGGGATAGGCAATCAGCCCCAGCATTTT

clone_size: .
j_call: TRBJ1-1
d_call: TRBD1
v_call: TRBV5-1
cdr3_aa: CASSRDRGSNTEAFF
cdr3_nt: TGCGCCAGCAGCAGGGACAGGGGCTCCAACACTGAAGCTTTCTTT

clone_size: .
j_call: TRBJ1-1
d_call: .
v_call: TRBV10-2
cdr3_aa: CASKAGRGNTEAFF
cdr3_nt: TGCGCCAGCAAGGCGGGCAGGGGGAACACTGAAGCTTTCTTT

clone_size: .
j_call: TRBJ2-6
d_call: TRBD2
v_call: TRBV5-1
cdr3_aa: CASTLTRGGISSGANVLTF
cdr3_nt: TGCGCCAGCACCCTTACCCGGGGGGGAATAAGCTCTGGGGCCAACGTCCTGACTTTC

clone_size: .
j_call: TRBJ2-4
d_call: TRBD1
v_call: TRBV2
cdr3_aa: CASRRLGTAATLAKNIQYF
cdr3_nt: TGTGCCAGCAGACGACTCGGGACAGCGGCGACTTTAGCCAAAAACATTCAGTACTTC

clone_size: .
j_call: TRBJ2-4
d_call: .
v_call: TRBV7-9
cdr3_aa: CASSLGGGERKNIQYF
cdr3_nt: TGTGCCAGCAGCTTAGGGGGGGGCGAGCGCAAAAACATTCAGTACTTC

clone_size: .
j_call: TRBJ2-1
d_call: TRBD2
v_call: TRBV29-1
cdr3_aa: CSVTKEVRLANYNEQFF
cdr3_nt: TGCAGCGTTACTAAGGAGGTGCGACTAGCGAACTACAATGAGCAGTTCTTC

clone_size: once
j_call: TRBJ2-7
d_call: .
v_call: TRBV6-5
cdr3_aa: CASLGCEQYF
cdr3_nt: TGTGCCAGCCTCGGGTGCGAGCAGTACTTC

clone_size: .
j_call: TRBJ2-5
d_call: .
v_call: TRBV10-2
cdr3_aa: CASSESELQGTQYF
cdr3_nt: TGCGCCAGCAGTGAGTCGGAGCTACAGGGGACCCAGTACTTC

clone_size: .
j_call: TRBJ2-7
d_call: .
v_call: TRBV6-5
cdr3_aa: CASSYGPTAYEQYF
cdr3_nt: TGTGCCAGCAGTTATGGACCGACAGCTTACGAGCAGTACTTC

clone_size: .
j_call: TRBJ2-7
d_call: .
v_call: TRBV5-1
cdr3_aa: CASSPSGAGRLGEQYF
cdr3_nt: TGCGCCAGCAGCCCATCCGGCGCCGGGAGACTCGGCGAGCAGTACTTC

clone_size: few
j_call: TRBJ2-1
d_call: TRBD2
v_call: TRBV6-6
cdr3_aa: CASSFGGGPYNEQFF
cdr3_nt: TGTGCCAGCAGTTTTGGCGGGGGGCCTTACAATGAGCAGTTCTTC

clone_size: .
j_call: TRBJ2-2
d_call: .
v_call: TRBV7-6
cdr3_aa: CASSLDPSFSGGGIGELFF
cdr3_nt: TGTGCCAGCAGCTTAGACCCCTCCTTTAGTGGGGGGGGCATCGGGGAGCTGTTTTTT

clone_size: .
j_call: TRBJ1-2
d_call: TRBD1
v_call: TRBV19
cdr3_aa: CASSPTGNNAYGYTF
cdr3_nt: TGTGCCAGTAGTCCGACAGGGAATAATGCCTATGGCTACACCTTC

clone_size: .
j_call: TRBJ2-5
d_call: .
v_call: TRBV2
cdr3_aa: CASRGPQETQYF
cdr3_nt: TGTGCCAGCAGGGGGCCCCAAGAGACCCAGTACTTC

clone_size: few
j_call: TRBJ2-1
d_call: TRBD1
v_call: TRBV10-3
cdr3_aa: CAISDRDRGDNEQFF
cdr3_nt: TGTGCCATCAGCGACCGGGACAGGGGGGACAATGAGCAGTTCTTC

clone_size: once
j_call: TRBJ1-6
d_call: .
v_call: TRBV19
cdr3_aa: CASSSWRAGDSPLHF
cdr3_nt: TGTGCCAGTAGTAGTTGGCGGGCAGGGGATTCACCCCTCCACTTT

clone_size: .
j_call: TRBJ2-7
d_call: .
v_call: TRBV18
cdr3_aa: CASSPPAGSKYF
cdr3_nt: TGTGCCAGCTCACCACCGGCAGGGTCGAAGTACTTC

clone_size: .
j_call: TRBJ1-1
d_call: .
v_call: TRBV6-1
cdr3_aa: CASSDHRLRRGDEAFF
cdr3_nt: TGTGCCAGCAGTGATCACCGCCTCAGGAGGGGTGATGAAGCTTTCTTT

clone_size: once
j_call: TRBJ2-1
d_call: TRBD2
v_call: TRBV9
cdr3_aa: CAGGLSGGTSPGNEQFF
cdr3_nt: TGTGCCGGCGGCTTAAGTGGGGGGACTAGTCCAGGCAATGAGCAGTTCTTC

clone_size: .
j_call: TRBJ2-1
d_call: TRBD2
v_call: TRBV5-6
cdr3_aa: CASSFLAGGAHNEQFF
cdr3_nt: TGTGCCAGCAGCTTCCTAGCGGGGGGCGCGCACAATGAGCAGTTCTTC

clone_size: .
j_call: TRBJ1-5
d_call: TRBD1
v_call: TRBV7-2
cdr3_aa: CASSPLTGGNQPQHF
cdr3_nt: TGTGCCAGCAGCCCCTTGACAGGGGGCAATCAGCCCCAGCATTTT

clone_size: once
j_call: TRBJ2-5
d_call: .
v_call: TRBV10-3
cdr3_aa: CAISEGTLPAETQYF
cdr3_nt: TGTGCCATCAGTGAGGGGACATTGCCCGCAGAGACCCAGTACTTC

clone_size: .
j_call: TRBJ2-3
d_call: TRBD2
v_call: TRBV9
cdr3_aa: CASSAPAGTSGFFTDTQYF
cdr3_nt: TGTGCCAGCAGCGCACCCGCCGGGACTAGCGGGTTTTTCACAGATACGCAGTATTTT

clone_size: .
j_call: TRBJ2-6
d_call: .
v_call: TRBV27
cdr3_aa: CASSYYRAPGANVLTF
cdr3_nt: TGTGCCAGCAGTTATTACAGGGCCCCTGGGGCCAACGTCCTGACTTTC

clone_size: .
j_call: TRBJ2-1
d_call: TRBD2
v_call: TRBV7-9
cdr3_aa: CASRPTSGRFYNEQFF
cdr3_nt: TGTGCCAGCAGGCCCACTAGCGGGAGATTCTACAATGAGCAGTTCTTC

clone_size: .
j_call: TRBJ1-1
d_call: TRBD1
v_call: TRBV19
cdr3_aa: CASSIGRGHEFTEAFF
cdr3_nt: TGTGCCAGTAGTATCGGAAGGGGGCACGAGTTCACTGAAGCTTTCTTT

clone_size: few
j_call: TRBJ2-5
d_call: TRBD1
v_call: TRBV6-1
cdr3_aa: CASSDRGQKTQYF
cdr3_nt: TGTGCCAGCAGCGACAGGGGGCAAAAGACCCAGTACTTC

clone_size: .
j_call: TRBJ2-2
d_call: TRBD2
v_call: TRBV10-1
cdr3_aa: CASSRTGGYTGELFF
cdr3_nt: TGCGCCAGCAGTAGGACGGGAGGCTACACCGGGGAGCTGTTTTTT